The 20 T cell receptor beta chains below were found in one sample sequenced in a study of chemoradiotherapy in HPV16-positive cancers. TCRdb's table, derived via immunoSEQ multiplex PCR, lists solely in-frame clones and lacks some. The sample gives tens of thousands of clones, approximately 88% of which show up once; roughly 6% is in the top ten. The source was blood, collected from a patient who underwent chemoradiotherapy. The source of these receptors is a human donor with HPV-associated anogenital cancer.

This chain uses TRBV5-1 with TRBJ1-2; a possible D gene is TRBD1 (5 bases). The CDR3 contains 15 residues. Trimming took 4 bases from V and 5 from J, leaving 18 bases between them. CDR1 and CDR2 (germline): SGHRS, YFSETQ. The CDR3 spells CASSPSPSGEYGYTF. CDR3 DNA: TGCGCCAGCAGCCCATCTCCATCGGGGGAATATGGCTACACCTTC.

The CDR3 here is CASSNRILRTGNTIYF. The DNA of the CDR3 is TGTGCCAGTAGTAACCGTATACTCAGGACTGGAAACACCATATATTTT. The chain employs TRBV19 and TRBJ1-3; no reliable D call. The CDR3 loop spans 16 amino acids. Germline loops: CDR1 LNHDA, CDR2 SQIVND (reference sequence). The V end was cut by 4 bases, the J end by 2 bases, with 15 bases between.

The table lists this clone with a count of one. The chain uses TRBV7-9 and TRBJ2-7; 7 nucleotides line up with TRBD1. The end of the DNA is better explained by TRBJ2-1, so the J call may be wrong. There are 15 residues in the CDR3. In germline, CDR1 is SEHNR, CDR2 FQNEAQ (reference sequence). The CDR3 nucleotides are TGTGCCAGCAGCGTTCGAGGGGGCGCCTTGGATGAGCAGTTCTTC. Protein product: CASSVRGGALDEQFF.

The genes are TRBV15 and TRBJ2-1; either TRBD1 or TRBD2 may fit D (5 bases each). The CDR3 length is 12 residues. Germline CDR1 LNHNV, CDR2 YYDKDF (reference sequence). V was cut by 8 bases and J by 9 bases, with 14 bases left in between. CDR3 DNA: TGTGCCACCCGTCGGGGCGGTACTGAGCAGTTCTTC. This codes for CATRRGGTEQFF.

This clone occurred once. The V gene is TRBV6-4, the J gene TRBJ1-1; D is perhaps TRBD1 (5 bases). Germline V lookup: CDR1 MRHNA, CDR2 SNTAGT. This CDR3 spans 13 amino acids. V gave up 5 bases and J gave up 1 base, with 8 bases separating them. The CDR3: CASSSQGNTEAFF. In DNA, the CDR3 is TGTGCCAGCAGTTCCCAGGGGAACACTGAAGCTTTCTTT.

The CDR3 spells CAWRPEETQYF. The CDR3 DNA reads TGTGCCTGGCGACCAGAAGAGACCCAGTACTTC. The chain couples TRBV30 to TRBJ2-5; D remains unclear. The length of the CDR3 is 11 residues. From germline, CDR1 is GTSNPN and CDR2 SVGIG (reference sequence). Trimming pared 5 bases from V and 3 bases from J, leaving 7 bases between.

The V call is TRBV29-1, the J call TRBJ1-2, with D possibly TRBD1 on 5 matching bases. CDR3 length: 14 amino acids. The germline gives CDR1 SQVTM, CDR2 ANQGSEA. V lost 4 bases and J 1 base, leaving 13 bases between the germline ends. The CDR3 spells CSVVFRDHNYGYTF. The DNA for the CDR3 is TGCAGCGTTGTATTCAGGGATCATAACTATGGCTACACCTTC.

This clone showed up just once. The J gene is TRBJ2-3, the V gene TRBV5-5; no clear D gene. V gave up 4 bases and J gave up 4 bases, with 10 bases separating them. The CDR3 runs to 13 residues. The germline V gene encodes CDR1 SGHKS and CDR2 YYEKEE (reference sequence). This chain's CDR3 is CASSPLGPDTQYF. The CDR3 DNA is TGTGCCAGCAGCCCTTTAGGCCCAGATACGCAGTATTTT.

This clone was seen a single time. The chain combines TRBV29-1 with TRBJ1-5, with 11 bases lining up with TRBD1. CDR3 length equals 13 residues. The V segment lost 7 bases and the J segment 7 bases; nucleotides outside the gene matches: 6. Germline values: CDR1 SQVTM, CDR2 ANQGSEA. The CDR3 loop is CSAGTGGSQPQHF. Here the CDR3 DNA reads TGCAGCGCTGGGACAGGGGGAAGCCAGCCCCAGCATTTT.

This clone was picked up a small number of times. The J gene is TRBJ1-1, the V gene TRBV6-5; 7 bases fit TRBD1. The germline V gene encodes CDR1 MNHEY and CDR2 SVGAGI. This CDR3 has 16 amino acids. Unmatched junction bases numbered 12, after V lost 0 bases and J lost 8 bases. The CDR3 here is CASSYSRTGGLVEAFF. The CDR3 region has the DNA TGTGCCAGCAGTTACTCACGGACAGGAGGGCTGGTAGAAGCTTTCTTT.

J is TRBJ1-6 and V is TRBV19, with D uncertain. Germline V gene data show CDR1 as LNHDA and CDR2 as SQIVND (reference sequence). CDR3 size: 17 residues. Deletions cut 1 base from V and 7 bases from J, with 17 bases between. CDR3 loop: CASSIGGAVSGNSPLHF. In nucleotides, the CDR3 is TGTGCCAGTAGTATAGGAGGAGCAGTTTCGGGGAATTCACCCCTCCACTTT.

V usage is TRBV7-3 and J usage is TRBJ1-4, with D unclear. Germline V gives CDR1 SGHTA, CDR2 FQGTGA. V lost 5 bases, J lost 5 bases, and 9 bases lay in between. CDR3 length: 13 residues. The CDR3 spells CASSPSANEKLFF. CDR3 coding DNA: TGTGCCAGCAGCCCCTCGGCCAATGAAAAACTGTTTTTT.

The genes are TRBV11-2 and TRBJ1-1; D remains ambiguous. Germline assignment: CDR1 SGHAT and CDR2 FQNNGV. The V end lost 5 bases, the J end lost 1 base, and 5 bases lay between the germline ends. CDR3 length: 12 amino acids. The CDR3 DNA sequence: TGTGCCAGCAGCAAATCGAACACTGAAGCTTTCTTT. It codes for CASSKSNTEAFF.

The DNA of the CDR3 is TGTGCCAGCAGTGTTCTAGCGGCAACCGGGGAGCTGTTTTTT. It translates to CASSVLAATGELFF. This chain uses TRBV2 with TRBJ2-2; the match to TRBD2 covers 7 bases. The V and J ends lost 4 bases and 5 bases, in that order; junction bases with no gene match: 4. Germline CDR1 and CDR2: SNHLY and FYNNEI. The CDR3 contains 14 residues.

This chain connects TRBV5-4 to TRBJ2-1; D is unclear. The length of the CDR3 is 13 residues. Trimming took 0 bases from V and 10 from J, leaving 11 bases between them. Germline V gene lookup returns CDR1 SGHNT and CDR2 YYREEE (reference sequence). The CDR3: CASSLVDAVEQFF. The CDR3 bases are TGTGCCAGCAGCTTGGTGGATGCAGTGGAGCAGTTCTTC.

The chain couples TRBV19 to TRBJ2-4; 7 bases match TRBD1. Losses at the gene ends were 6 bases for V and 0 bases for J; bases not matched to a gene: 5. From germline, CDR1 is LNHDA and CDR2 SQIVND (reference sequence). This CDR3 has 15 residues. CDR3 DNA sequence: TGTGCCAGTAGGTACAGGGGCCTAGCCAAAAACATTCAGTACTTC. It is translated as CASRYRGLAKNIQYF. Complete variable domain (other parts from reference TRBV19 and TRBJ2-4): DGGITQSPKYLFRKEGQNVTLSCEQNLNHDAMYWYRQDPGQGLRLIYYSQIVNDFQKGDIAEGYSVSREKKESFPLTVTSAQKNPTAFYLCASRYRGLAKNIQYFGAGTRLSVL.

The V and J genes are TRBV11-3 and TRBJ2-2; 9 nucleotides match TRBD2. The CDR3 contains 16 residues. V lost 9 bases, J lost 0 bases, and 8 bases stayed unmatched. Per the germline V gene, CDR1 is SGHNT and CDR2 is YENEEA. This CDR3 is CASRAGGSTNTGELFF. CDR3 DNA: TGTGCCAGTAGAGCGGGGGGATCGACGAACACCGGGGAGCTGTTTTTT.

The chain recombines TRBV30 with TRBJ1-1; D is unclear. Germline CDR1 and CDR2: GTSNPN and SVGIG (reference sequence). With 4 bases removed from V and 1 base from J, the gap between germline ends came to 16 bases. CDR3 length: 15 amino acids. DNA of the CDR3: TGTGCCTGGATCCCCTTGAGTGGGCGGAACACTGAAGCTTTCTTT. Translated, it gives CAWIPLSGRNTEAFF.

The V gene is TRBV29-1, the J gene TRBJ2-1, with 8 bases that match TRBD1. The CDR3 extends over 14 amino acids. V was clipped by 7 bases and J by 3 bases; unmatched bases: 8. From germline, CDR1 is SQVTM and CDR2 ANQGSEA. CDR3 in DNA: TGCAGCGCAATAGGACAGGGTAGCTACAATGAGCAGTTCTTC. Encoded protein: CSAIGQGSYNEQFF.

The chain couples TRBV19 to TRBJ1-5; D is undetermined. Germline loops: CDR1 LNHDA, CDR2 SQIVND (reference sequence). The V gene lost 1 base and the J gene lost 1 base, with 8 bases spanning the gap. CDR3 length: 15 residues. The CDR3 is CASSIVFDSNQPQHF. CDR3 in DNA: TGTGCCAGTAGTATAGTGTTCGACAGCAATCAGCCCCAGCATTTT.